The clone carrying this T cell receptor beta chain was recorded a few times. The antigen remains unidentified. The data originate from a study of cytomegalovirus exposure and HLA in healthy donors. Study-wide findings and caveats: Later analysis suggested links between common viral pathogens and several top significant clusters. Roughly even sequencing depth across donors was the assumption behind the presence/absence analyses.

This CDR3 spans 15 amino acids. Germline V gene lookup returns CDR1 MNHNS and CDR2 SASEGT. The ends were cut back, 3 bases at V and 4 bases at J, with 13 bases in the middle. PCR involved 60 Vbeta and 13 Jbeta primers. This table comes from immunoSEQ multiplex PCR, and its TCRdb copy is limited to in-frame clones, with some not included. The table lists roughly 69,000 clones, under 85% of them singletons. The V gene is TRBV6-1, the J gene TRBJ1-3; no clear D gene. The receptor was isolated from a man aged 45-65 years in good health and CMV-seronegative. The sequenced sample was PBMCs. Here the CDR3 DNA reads TGTGCCAGCAGTGAGCTAGTGTCGGCGGGAAACACCATATATTTT. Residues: CASSELVSAGNTIYF.